This entry is about one T cell receptor beta chain. The antigen is unknown. V lost 3 bases and J lost 2, with 26 bases in between. The germline V gene has CDR1 SGDLS and CDR2 YYNGEE. The CDR3 is 19 residues long. This sample is drawn from a study of T cell repertoires in cytomegalovirus infection. General study findings and limits: The ex vivo response was dominated by HLA-C-restricted CMV-specific TCR beta clonotypes. Cumulative frequency (of public TCR beta family members) identified carriers of CMV plus the relevant HLA.

Via MiXCR, TCRdb re-called the reads, giving one row per CDR3 protein. The sample has around 770,000 distinct CDR3 sequences, roughly 28% seen once; the top ten hold about 12%. The V and J genes are TRBV9 and TRBJ2-5, with D tentatively TRBD1 or TRBD2 (5 bases each). Specimen: cultured CD8+ T cells from PBMCs, collected from culture after CMV antigen stimulation. The clonotype comes from a human donor in good health (CMV status not recorded). Some clones in this sample may be carry-over from other donors' samples. CDR3 residues: CASSGGASVSPVGQETQYF. DNA of the CDR3: TGTGCCAGCAGCGGAGGGGCCTCAGTTTCCCCAGTGGGGCAAGAGACCCAGTACTTC.